This paragraph covers one T cell receptor (beta chain) sequence. Its antigen is currently unknown. All donors came from Russia, were Caucasian and healthy, and spanned ages roughly 6 to 95. A second PCR, run for about 6 to 12 cycles, used a sample-barcoded 5' primer plus a J-beta primer mix. Each cDNA molecule was tagged by a template-switch adaptor that had 12 random nucleotides. The study obtained at least 2.5 million CDR3-containing paired-end reads from every sample. TCRdb reprocessed the 5' RACE reads via MiXCR and lists one record per CDR3 protein. The sample consists of 850,000 to 1,100,000 distinct CDR3 sequences, around two fifths of them appearing once. This sample was taken from a study of blood T cells in healthy people across ages. Study results and caveats: Roughly linearly, TCR beta diversity per million T cells fell as age increased.

The CDR3 is 16 amino acids. With 3 bases clipped from V and 1 base from J, the junction kept 9 bases outside the gene matches. Germline V gene data show CDR1 as DFQATT and CDR2 as SNEGSKA (reference sequence). This rearrangement joins TRBV20-1 to TRBJ2-7, with 10 bases lining up with TRBD1. Sequenced material: blood. The sequence came from a man aged 18 to 29 in good health. This CDR3 is CSASSAGDRGSYEQYF. In nucleotides, the CDR3 is TGCAGTGCTAGTAGCGCTGGGGACAGGGGTTCCTACGAGCAGTACTTC.